Listed below are T cell receptor beta chains from one sample, sequenced in a study of blood T cell repertoires in COVID-19. TCRdb's copy holds only in-frame clones and misses some; the assay was immunoSEQ multiplex PCR. The sample shows approximately 100,000 clones, 85% of them seen only once. What was sequenced was peripheral blood. Receptor source: a woman in her seventies with active or convalescent COVID-19. The CDR3 runs from the conserved cysteine through the conserved F or W. A D gene is named only where the DNA matches it firmly. Only some rows state a clone size, as once, few, many or a class for expanded clones.

V gene	D gene	clone size	J gene	CDR3 protein	CDR3 DNA
TRBV10-3	TRBD1	.	TRBJ2-2	CAIRPGQSNTGELFF	TGTGCCATCAGACCGGGACAGTCGAACACCGGGGAGCTGTTTTTT
TRBV5-1	.	.	TRBJ2-1	CAGARDLTYNEQFF	TGCGCCGGGGCGAGAGACCTCACCTACAATGAGCAGTTCTTC
TRBV2	.	.	TRBJ1-2	CASRRDNLLVDGYTF	TGTGCCAGCAGACGGGACAATCTGCTTGTAGATGGCTACACCTTC
TRBV9	TRBD2	.	TRBJ2-5	CASNGWGGQETQYF	TGTGCCAGCAACGGCTGGGGGGGCCAAGAGACCCAGTACTTC
TRBV30	.	.	TRBJ1-2	CAWSSRLANYGYTF	TGTGCCTGGAGTTCGAGGCTTGCTAACTATGGCTACACCTTC
TRBV14	.	.	TRBJ1-5	CASSQGAGNQPQHF	TGTGCCAGCAGCCAAGGGGCAGGGAATCAGCCCCAGCATTTT
TRBV3-1/TRBV3-2	TRBD2	few	TRBJ2-1	CATERPLADLNEQFF	TGTGCCACCGAGCGACCACTAGCGGACCTCAATGAGCAGTTCTTC
TRBV6-1	.	once	TRBJ1-2	CASSEKGRDWYGYTF	TGTGCCAGCAGTGAGAAAGGGAGGGACTGGTATGGCTACACCTTC
TRBV7-2	TRBD1	.	TRBJ2-5	CASSLSGTGSWETQYF	TGTGCCAGCAGCTTATCCGGGACAGGGAGTTGGGAGACCCAGTACTTC
TRBV6-2/TRBV6-3	TRBD2	.	TRBJ2-2	CASSFRPFGLAGGPTGELFF	TGTGCCAGCAGTTTCCGTCCATTTGGGCTAGCGGGAGGGCCCACCGGGGAGCTGTTTTTT
TRBV14	.	.	TRBJ1-2	CASSQGLGREYGYTF	TGTGCCAGCAGCCAAGGGCTGGGAAGGGAGTATGGCTACACCTTC